One T cell receptor beta chain is described in this entry. Assay: immunoSEQ multiplex PCR; the TCRdb copy retains only in-frame clones and omits some. The sample includes about 33,000 clones, roughly 85% of them seen just once. The CDR3 loop spans 15 amino acids. CDR1 is SEHNR, CDR2 FQNEAQ, per germline (reference sequence). Trimming stripped 4 bases from V and 8 bases from J, with 18 bases between. The sample is drawn from a study of blood T cell repertoires in COVID-19. Across the whole study: T cells, B-cell-depleted T cells, or PBMCs provided the cDNA or gDNA that served as material.

The sample consisted of peripheral blood. The TCR was taken from a human donor in a cohort sampled during active COVID-19. This chain links TRBV7-9 with TRBJ2-1, with a possible D match to TRBD2 (6 bases). The CDR3: CASSYTPTTRYEQFF. Here the CDR3 DNA reads TGTGCCAGCAGCTACACACCCACGACTAGGTATGAGCAGTTCTTC.